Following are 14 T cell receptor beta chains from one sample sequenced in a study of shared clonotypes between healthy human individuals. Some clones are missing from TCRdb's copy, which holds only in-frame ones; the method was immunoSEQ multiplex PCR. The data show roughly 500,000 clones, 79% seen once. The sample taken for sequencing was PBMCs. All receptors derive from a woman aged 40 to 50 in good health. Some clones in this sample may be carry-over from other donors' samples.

The CDR3 sequence: CSVAFVQETQYF. CDR3 sequence (DNA): TGCAGCGTTGCCTTCGTTCAAGAGACCCAGTACTTC. V usage is TRBV29-1 and J usage is TRBJ2-5; D ambiguous. Germline CDR1 and CDR2: SQVTM and ANQGSEA. The CDR3 is 12 amino acids. V was trimmed by 4 bases and J by 2 bases, leaving 8 bases between them.

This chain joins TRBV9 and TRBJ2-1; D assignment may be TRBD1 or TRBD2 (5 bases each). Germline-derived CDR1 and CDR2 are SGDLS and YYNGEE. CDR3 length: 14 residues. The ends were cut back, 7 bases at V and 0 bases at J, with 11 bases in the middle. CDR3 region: CASGRGGSYNEQFF. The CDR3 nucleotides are TGTGCCAGCGGACGTGGGGGCTCCTACAATGAGCAGTTCTTC. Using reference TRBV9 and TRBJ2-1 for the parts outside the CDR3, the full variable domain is DSGVTQTPKHLITATGQRVTLRCSPRSGDLSVYWYQQSLDQGLQFLIQYYNGEERAKGNILERFSAQQFPDLHSELNLSSLELGDSALYFCASGRGGSYNEQFFGPGTRLTVL.

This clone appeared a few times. Here the CDR3 DNA reads TGCGCCAGCAGTCAATCAGATGAGACCCAGTACTTC. Translated: CASSQSDETQYF. The rearrangement uses TRBV23-1 and TRBJ2-5, with D unclear. TRBV23-1 is labeled an ORF, and its function is uncertain. This CDR3 is built from 12 residues. Trimming left V 0 bases short and J 5 bases short, with 4 bases between.

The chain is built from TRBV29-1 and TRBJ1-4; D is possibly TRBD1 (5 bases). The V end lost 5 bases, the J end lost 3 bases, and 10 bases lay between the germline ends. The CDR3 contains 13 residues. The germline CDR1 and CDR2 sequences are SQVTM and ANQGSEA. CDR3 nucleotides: TGCAGCGTTCCCCAGGGTCCTAATGAAAAACTGTTTTTT. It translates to CSVPQGPNEKLFF.

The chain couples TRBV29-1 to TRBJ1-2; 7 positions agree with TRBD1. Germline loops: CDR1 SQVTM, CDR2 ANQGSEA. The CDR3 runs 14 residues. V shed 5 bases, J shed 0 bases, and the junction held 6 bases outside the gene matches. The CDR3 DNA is TGCAGCGTTATGGACAGGAAAGCTAACTATGGCTACACCTTC. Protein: CSVMDRKANYGYTF.

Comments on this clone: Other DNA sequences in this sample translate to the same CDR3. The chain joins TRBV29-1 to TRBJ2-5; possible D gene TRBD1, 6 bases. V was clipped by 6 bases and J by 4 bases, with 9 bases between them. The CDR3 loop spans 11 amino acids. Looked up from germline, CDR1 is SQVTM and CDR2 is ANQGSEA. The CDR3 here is CSVETGETQYF. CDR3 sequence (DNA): TGCAGCGTGGAGACAGGAGAGACCCAGTACTTC. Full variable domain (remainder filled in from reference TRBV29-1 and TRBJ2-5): SAVISQKPSRDICQRGTSLTIQCQVDSQVTMMFWYRQQPGQSLTLIATANQGSEATYESGFVIDKFPISRPNLTFSTLTVSNMSPEDSSIYLCSVETGETQYFGPGTRLLVL.

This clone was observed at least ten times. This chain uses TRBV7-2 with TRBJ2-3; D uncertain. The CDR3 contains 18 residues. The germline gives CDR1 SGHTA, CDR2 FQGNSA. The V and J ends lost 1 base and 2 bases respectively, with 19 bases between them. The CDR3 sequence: CASSLGRTAREITDTQYF. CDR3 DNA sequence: TGTGCCAGCAGCTTAGGGCGGACCGCCCGTGAAATCACAGATACGCAGTATTTT.

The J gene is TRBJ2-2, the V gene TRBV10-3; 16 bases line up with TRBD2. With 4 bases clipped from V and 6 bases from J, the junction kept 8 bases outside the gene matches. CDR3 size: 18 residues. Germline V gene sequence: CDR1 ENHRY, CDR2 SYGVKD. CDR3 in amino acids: CAISASGTSGRGSGELFF. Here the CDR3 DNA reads TGTGCCATCAGTGCCTCGGGGACTAGCGGGAGGGGTTCCGGGGAGCTGTTTTTT.

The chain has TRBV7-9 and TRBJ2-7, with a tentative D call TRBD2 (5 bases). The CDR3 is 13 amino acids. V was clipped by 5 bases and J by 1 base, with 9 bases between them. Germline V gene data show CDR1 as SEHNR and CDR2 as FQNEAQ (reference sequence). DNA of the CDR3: TGTGCCAGCAGCCTCGGACTTTCCTACGAGCAGTACTTC. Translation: CASSLGLSYEQYF.

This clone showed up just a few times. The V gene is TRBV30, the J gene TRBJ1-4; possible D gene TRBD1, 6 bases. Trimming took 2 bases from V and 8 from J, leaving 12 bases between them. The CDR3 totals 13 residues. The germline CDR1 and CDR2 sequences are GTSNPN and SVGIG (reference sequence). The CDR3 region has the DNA TGTGCCTGGAGTAGGCAGGGGAGCGAAAAACTGTTTTTT. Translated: CAWSRQGSEKLFF.

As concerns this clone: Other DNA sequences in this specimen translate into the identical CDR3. The CDR3 region is CASSVGASGYNEQFF. For the CDR3, the DNA is TGTGCCAGCAGCGTAGGAGCTAGCGGGTACAATGAGCAGTTCTTC. The rearrangement uses TRBV9 and TRBJ2-1; TRBD2 matches at 8 bases. CDR3 length: 15 amino acids. Trimming took 0 bases from V and 4 from J; bases not matched to a gene: 3. Germline-derived CDR1 and CDR2 are SGDLS and YYNGEE.

The CDR3 reads CASSVRGGTGELFF. The CDR3 DNA follows: TGTGCCAGCAGTGTGAGGGGTGGGACCGGGGAGCTGTTTTTT. The chain combines TRBV2 with TRBJ2-2; D possibly matches TRBD1 or TRBD2 (5 bases each). CDR1 SNHLY and CDR2 FYNNEI come from the germline V gene. The germline V and J ends were trimmed by 4 bases and 5 bases, with 11 bases remaining between them. The CDR3 has 14 amino acids.

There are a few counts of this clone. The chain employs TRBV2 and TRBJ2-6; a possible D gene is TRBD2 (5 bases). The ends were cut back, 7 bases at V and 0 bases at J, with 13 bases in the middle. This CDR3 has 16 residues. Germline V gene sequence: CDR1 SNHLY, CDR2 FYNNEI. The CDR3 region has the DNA TGTGCCAGCACTAGGGAGCAAGGCTCTGGGGCCAACGTCCTGACTTTC. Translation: CASTREQGSGANVLTF.

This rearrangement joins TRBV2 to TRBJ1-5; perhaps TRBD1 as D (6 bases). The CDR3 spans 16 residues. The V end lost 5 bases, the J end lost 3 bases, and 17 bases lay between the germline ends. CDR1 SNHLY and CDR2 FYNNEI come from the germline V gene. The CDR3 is CASSWTAPVNNQPQHF. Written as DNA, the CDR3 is TGTGCCAGCAGTTGGACAGCGCCGGTAAACAATCAGCCCCAGCATTTT.